Listed here is a single T cell receptor beta chain. Its antigen is still unknown. Trimming cost V 1 base and J 3 bases, with 16 bases left between them. This CDR3 contains 16 residues. Per the germline V gene, CDR1 is LGHNA and CDR2 is YSLEER. This sample is part of a study of blood T cells in healthy people across ages. Study-wide points: Greater diversity and more naive CD4+ cells were seen in long-lived donors than in aged donors.

A second PCR, run for roughly 7 to 12 cycles, used a sample-barcoded 5' primer plus a J-beta primer mix. TCRdb recomputed calls from the 5' RACE reads with MiXCR, one row per CDR3 protein. The sample records under 800,000 distinct CDR3 sequences, approximately 39% being singletons. This rearrangement joins TRBV4-3 to TRBJ2-7; D not resolved. This TCR was recovered from a woman aged 55 to 70 in good health. The sample taken for sequencing was blood. The CDR3 sequence: CASSQALGSPFYEQYF. In nucleotides, the CDR3 is TGCGCCAGCAGCCAAGCCTTGGGATCCCCCTTCTACGAGCAGTACTTC.